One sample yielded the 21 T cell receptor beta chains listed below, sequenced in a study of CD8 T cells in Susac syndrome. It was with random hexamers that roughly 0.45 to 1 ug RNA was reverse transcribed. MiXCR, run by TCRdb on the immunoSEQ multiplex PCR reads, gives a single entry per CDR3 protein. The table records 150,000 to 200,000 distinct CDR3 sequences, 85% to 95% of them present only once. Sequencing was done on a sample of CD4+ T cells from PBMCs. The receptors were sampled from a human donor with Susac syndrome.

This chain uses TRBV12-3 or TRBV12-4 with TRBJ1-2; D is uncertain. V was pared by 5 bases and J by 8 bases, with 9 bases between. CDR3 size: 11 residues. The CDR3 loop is CASSKTPGYTF. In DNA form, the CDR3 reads TGTGCCAGCAGTAAAACTCCGGGCTACACCTTC.

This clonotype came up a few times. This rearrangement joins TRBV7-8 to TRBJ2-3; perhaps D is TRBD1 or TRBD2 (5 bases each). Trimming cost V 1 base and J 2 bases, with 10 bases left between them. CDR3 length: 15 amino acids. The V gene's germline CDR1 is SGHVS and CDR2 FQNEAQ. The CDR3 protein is CASSLGDRATDTQYF. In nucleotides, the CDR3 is TGTGCCAGCAGCTTAGGGGACCGGGCCACAGATACGCAGTATTTT. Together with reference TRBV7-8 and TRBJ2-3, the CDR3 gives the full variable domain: GAGVSQSPRYKVAKRGQDVALRCDPISGHVSLFWYQQALGQGPEFLTYFQNEAQLDKSGLPSDRFFAERPEGSVSTLKIQRTQQEDSAVYLCASSLGDRATDTQYFGPGTRLTVL.

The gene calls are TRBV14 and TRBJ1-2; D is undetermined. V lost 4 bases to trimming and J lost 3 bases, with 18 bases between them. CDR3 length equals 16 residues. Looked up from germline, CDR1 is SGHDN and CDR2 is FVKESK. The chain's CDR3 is CASSPITTMDDYGYTF. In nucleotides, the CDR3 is TGTGCCAGCAGCCCTATAACTACTATGGACGACTATGGCTACACCTTC.

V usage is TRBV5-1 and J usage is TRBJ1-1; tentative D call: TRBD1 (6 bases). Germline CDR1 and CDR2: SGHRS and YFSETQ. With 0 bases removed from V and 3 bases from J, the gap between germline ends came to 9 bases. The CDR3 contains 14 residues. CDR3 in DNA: TGCGCCAGCAGCTTGGACAGGGCTGACACTGAAGCTTTCTTT. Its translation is CASSLDRADTEAFF. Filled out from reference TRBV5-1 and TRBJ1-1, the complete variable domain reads KAGVTQTPRYLIKTRGQQVTLSCSPISGHRSVSWYQQTPGQGLQFLFEYFSETQRNKGNFPGRFSGRQFSNSRSEMNVSTLELGDSALYLCASSLDRADTEAFFGQGTRLTVV.

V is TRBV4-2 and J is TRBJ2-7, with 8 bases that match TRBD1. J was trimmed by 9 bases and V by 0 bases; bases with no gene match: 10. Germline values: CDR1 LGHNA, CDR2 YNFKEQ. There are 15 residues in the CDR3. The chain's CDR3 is CASSQEAGQGRGQYF. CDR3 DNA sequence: TGTGCCAGCAGCCAAGAGGCAGGACAGGGACGGGGGCAGTACTTC.

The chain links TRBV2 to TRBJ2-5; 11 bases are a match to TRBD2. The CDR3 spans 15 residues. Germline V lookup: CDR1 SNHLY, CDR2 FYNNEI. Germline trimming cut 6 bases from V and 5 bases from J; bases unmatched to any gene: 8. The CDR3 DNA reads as TGTGCCAGCAGCCCACAGGGACTAGCGGCCGAGACCCAGTACTTC. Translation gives CASSPQGLAAETQYF.

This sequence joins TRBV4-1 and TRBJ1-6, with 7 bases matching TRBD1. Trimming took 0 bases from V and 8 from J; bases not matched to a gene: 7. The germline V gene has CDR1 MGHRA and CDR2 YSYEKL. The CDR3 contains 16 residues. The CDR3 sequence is CASSQDGTGVYSPLHF. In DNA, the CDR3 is TGCGCCAGCAGCCAAGATGGTACAGGGGTTTATTCACCCCTCCACTTT.

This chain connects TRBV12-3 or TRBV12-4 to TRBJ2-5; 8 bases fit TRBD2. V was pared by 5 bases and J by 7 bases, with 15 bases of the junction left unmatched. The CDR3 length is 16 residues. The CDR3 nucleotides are TGTGCCAGCAGTAACCCTCGAAGCGGGGGCTTGGGGACCCAGTACTTC. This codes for CASSNPRSGGLGTQYF.

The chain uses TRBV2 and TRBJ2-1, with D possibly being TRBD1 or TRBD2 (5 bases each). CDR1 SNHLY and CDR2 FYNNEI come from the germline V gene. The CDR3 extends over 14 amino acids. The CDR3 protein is CASGRGGSYNEQFF. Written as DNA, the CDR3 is TGTGCTTCCGGACGGGGCGGCTCCTACAATGAGCAGTTCTTC.

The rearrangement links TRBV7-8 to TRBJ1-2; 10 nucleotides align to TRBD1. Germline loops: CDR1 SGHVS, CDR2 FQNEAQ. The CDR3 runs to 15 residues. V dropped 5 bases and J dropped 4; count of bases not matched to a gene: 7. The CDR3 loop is CASSVSTGGGYGYTF. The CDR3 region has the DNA TGTGCCAGCAGCGTATCGACAGGGGGCGGCTATGGCTACACCTTC. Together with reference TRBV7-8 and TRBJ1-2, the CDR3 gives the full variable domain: GAGVSQSPRYKVAKRGQDVALRCDPISGHVSLFWYQQALGQGPEFLTYFQNEAQLDKSGLPSDRFFAERPEGSVSTLKIQRTQQEDSAVYLCASSVSTGGGYGYTFGSGTRLTVV.

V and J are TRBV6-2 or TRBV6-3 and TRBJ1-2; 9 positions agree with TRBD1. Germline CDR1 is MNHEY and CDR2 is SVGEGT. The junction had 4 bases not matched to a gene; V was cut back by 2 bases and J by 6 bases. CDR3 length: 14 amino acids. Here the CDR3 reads CASSYPGQGHGYTF. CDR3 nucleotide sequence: TGTGCCAGCAGTTACCCGGGACAGGGTCATGGCTACACCTTC.

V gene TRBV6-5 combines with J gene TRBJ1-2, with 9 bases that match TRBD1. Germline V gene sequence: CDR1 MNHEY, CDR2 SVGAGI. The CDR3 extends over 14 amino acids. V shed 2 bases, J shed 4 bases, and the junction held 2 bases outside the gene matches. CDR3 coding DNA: TGTGCCAGCAGTTACGGGGGACAGGGCTATGGCTACACCTTC. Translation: CASSYGGQGYGYTF.

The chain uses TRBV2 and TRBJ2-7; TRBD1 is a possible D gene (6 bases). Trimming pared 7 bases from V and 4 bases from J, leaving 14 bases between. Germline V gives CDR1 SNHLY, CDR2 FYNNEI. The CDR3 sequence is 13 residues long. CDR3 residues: CASKTGPEYEQYF. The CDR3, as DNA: TGTGCCAGCAAAACAGGGCCGGAGTACGAGCAGTACTTC.

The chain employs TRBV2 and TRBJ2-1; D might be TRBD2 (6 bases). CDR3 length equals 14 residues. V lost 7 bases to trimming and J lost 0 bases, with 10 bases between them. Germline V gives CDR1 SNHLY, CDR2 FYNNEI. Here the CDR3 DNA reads TGTGCCAGCAAGGAGGGAGCCTCCTACAATGAGCAGTTCTTC. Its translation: CASKEGASYNEQFF.

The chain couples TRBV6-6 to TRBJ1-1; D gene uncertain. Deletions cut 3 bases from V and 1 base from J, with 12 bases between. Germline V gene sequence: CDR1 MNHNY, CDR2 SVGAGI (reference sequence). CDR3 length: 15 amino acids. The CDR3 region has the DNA TGTGCCAGCAGTTATCGACCGGGCAAGAACACTGAAGCTTTCTTT. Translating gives CASSYRPGKNTEAFF.

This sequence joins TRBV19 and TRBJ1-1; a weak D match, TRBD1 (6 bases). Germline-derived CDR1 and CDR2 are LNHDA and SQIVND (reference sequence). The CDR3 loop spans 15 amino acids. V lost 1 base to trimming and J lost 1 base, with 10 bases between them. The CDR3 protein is CASSIVGGANTEAFF. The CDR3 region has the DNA TGTGCCAGTAGTATAGTCGGGGGCGCGAACACTGAAGCTTTCTTT.

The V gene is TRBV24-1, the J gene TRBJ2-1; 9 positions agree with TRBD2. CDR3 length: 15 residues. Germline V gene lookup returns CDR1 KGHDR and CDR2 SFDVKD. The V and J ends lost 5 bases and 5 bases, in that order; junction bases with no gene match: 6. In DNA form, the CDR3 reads TGTGCCACCAGTGGCTCCTCTAGCGGGAACAATGAGCAGTTCTTC. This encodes CATSGSSSGNNEQFF.

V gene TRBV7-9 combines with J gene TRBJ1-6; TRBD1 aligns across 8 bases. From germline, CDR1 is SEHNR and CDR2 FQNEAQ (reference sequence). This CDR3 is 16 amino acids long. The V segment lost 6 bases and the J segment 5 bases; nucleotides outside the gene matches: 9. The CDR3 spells CASSHLPGQDNSPLHF. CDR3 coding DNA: TGTGCCAGCAGTCACCTACCGGGACAGGATAATTCACCCCTCCACTTT.

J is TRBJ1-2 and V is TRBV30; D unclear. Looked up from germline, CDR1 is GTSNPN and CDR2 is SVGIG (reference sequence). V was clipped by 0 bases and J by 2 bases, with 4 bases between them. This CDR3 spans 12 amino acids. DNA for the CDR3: TGTGCCTGGAGTGTTGAGAACTATGGCTACACCTTC. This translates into CAWSVENYGYTF.

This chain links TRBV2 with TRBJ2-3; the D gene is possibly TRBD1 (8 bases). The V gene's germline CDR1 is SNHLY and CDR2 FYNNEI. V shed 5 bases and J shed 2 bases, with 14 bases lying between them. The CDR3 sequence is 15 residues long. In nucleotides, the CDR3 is TGTGCCAGCAGTCAACAGGGGGGGGACACAGATACGCAGTATTTT. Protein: CASSQQGGDTDTQYF.

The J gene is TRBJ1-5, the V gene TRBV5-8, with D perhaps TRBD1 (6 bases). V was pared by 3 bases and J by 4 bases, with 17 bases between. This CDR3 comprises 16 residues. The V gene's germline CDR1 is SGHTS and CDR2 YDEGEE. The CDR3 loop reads CASSYLGGPVNQPQHF. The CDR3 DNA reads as TGTGCCAGCAGCTATCTCGGGGGGCCGGTTAATCAGCCCCAGCATTTT.